The 2 T cell receptor beta chains below all came from one sample that was sequenced in a study of blood T cell repertoires in COVID-19. Some clones are missing from TCRdb's copy, which holds only in-frame ones; the method was immunoSEQ multiplex PCR. Here the sample spans 250,000 or so clones, around 90% being singletons. The specimen was PBMCs or T cells enriched from blood (not recorded which). The receptors shown here come from a man younger than 45 who had recovered from COVID-19.

This chain uses TRBV28 with TRBJ1-5; D unclear. V lost 6 bases and J 4 bases, leaving 19 bases between the germline ends. There are 16 residues in the CDR3. Germline V gives CDR1 MDHEN, CDR2 SYDVKM. In DNA form, the CDR3 reads TGTGCCAGCAGCTCTGGTGGAGGCGAACTTAATCAGCCCCAGCATTTT. Translation: CASSSGGGELNQPQHF.

This chain joins TRBV6-5 and TRBJ1-3; D is uncertain. Germline-derived CDR1 and CDR2 are MNHEY and SVGAGI. The V end was cut by 5 bases, the J end by 4 bases, with 15 bases between. The CDR3 totals 15 residues. This chain's CDR3 is CASSIGPRFGNTIYF. For the CDR3, the DNA is TGTGCCAGCAGTATTGGTCCGCGCTTCGGAAACACCATATATTTT.